This entry features one T cell receptor (beta chain) sequence. This sample was taken from a study of control samples from healthy donors and cancer patients. The CDR3 consists of 13 residues. The germline CDR1 and CDR2 sequences are SGHTA and FQGNSA. Trimming removed 3 bases from V and 5 bases from J, with 11 bases in between. Measured with immunoSEQ multiplex PCR; TCRdb has only the in-frame clones, and not every one. The table has some 150,000 clones, roughly 94% seen once. What was sequenced was PBMCs. The V call is TRBV7-2, the J call TRBJ2-7; D uncertain. This TCR was sampled from a man aged 60 to 69 with colorectal cancer. The CDR3 DNA follows: TGTGCCAGCAGCTTGTCTGCGGCCAACGAGCAGTACTTC. Residues: CASSLSAANEQYF.